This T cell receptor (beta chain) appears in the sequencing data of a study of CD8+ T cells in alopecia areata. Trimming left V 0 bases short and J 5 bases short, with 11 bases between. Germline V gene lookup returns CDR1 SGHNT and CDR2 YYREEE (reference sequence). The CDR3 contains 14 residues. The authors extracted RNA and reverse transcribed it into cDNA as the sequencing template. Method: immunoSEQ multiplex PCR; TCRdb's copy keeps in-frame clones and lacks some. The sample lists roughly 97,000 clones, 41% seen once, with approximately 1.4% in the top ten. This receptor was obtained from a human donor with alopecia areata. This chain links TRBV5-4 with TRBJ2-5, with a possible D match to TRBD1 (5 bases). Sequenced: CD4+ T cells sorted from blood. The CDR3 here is CASSLAAAGETQYF. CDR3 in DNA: TGTGCCAGCAGCTTGGCCGCGGCAGGGGAGACCCAGTACTTC.